This T cell receptor (beta chain) was recorded in a study of cytomegalovirus exposure and HLA in healthy donors (dated by TCRdb to the late 2010s). About the full investigation: The 650 to 750 repertoires of the first cohort and the 95 to 150 validation repertoires were produced on the same platform, according to a later analysis. In addition to the first cohort of 650 to 800 subjects, a separate validation cohort of approximately 130 different subjects was used. The study combined high-throughput TCR immunosequencing, statistical association of individual TCRs with disease status, and machine learning to predict cytomegalovirus infection status. The study aimed to test whether cataloging public T cell receptors could reveal signatures of past pathogen exposure. Overall results and qualifications from the work: The study listed approximately 160 TCR beta chains as associated with cytomegalovirus. Most TCR sequences were seen in very few donors, while some public TCRs were found in many individuals. All 120 repertoires were used to score co-occurrence in the validation cohort in a later analysis, because that analysis had no HLA typing for the cohort. The classifier was reported to diagnose cytomegalovirus status with high specificity and sensitivity in both the original and validation cohorts. It was suggested by the authors that the approach could potentially be generalized to other disease states and immunological phenotypes. Of the cluster scores, 85% to 95% were above 0 in a later analysis, which found that TCRs clustered in the first cohort also tended to co-occur in the 120 validation repertoires. A few of the identified cytomegalovirus-associated TCR beta chains were confirmed in vitro to be specific for cytomegalovirus antigens.

Including cysteine and phenylalanine, the CDR3 has 16 amino acids. Only the CDR3 region is kept as DNA, spanning 48 bases read in frame from base 1. Trimming removed 3 bases from V and 3 bases from J; the gene matches leave 7 bases unexplained. The germline V gene yields MGHDK for CDR1 and SYGVNS for CDR2. Donors formed part of the validation cohort, which comprised about 130 subjects and was distinct from the first cohort of 666 subjects. Libraries were built with the immunoSEQ multiplex PCR assay. The study's own analysis went as follows. A statistical classification framework was developed to diagnose cytomegalovirus status using the catalog of TCR beta chain sequences. TCRdb obtained this table from immuneACCESS and retained in-frame rearrangements with V and J assigned. These tables miss some clones; where compared with another copy, unresolved V genes account for less than half of the shortfall, and the remainder is unexplained. V and J calls and clone size are as listed in that table; D and trimming were resolved from the DNA. The sample yields about 160,000 clones; more than 75% were counted once. 3% of the sample is taken by the ten largest.

With respect to this clone: This receptor's antigen is unknown. Qualities for individual bases were not recorded, and no much larger clone is one base off.

The V gene is TRBV25-1 and the J gene is TRBJ2-1, with 8 bases matching TRBD2. This sequence was found in a young man in good health and CMV-seronegative. Sequencing was performed on PBMCs. The DNA sequence is as follows: TGTGCCAGCAGTGAGAGTAGCGGGGTCTACTACAATGAGCAGTTCTTC. This encodes CASSESSGVYYNEQFF. Supplemented by the reference TRBV25-1 and TRBJ2-1 proteins around the CDR3, the complete variable domain is EADIYQTPRYLVIGTGKKITLECSQTMGHDKMYWYQQDPGMELHLIHYSYGVNSTEKGDLSSESTVSRIRTEHFPLTLESARPSHTSQYLCASSESSGVYYNEQFFGPGTRLTVL.